The rows below give T cell receptor beta chains drawn from one sample of a study of blood T cell repertoires in COVID-19. Sequenced by immunoSEQ multiplex PCR; TCRdb stores in-frame clones only, minus some. This table holds 400,000 to 550,000 clones, 75% to 90% found once. The sample comprised peripheral blood. The source of these receptors is a woman aged 25-40 years with acute or convalescent COVID-19. CDR3s include the opening cysteine and the closing phenylalanine or tryptophan. D genes are given only for firm matches. Clone size is given for some rows only: seen once, a few or many times, or a class if the clone is expanded.

clone size: .; D gene: .; J gene: TRBJ1-1; V gene: TRBV29-1; CDR3 protein: CSGSGATEAFF; CDR3 DNA: TGCAGCGGCTCAGGGGCCACTGAAGCTTTCTTT
clone size: .; D gene: TRBD1; J gene: TRBJ2-1; V gene: TRBV2; CDR3 protein: CASSGDSNEQFF; CDR3 DNA: TGTGCCAGCAGTGGGGACAGCAATGAGCAGTTCTTC
clone size: few; D gene: .; J gene: TRBJ1-5; V gene: TRBV6-5; CDR3 protein: CASSLNEAAFSAQHF; CDR3 DNA: TGTGCCAGCAGCTTAAATGAAGCCGCGTTTAGCGCCCAGCATTTT
clone size: .; D gene: .; J gene: TRBJ2-5; V gene: TRBV5-4; CDR3 protein: CASSLASLVQTQYF; CDR3 DNA: TGTGCCAGCAGCTTGGCGAGTTTGGTCCAGACCCAGTACTTC
clone size: .; D gene: .; J gene: TRBJ2-1; V gene: TRBV5-1; CDR3 protein: CASSLGIQSPYNEQFF; CDR3 DNA: TGCGCCAGCAGCCTGGGTATCCAGTCCCCCTACAATGAGCAGTTCTTC
clone size: .; D gene: .; J gene: TRBJ2-3; V gene: TRBV5-6; CDR3 protein: CASSRAGGTDTQYF; CDR3 DNA: TGTGCCAGCAGCCGGGCAGGGGGCACAGATACGCAGTATTTT
clone size: .; D gene: TRBD2; J gene: TRBJ2-7; V gene: TRBV2; CDR3 protein: CAIAGGRNGSYEQYF; CDR3 DNA: TGTGCCATTGCGGGGGGGCGGAATGGGTCCTACGAGCAGTACTTC
clone size: .; D gene: .; J gene: TRBJ1-6; V gene: TRBV10-3; CDR3 protein: CAISEPPRTEQNSPLHF; CDR3 DNA: TGTGCCATCAGTGAACCACCCAGGACAGAACAGAATTCACCCCTCCACTTT
clone size: few; D gene: .; J gene: TRBJ1-1; V gene: TRBV2; CDR3 protein: CASSIYTEAFF; CDR3 DNA: TGTGCCAGCAGTATCTACACTGAAGCTTTCTTT
clone size: .; D gene: .; J gene: TRBJ1-6; V gene: TRBV6-5; CDR3 protein: CASSYSNTVNSPLHF; CDR3 DNA: TGTGCCAGCAGTTACTCGAATACAGTCAATTCACCCCTCCACTTT
clone size: .; D gene: TRBD1; J gene: TRBJ1-1; V gene: TRBV18; CDR3 protein: CASSLRTGDTEAFF; CDR3 DNA: TGTGCCAGCTCACTCAGGACAGGGGACACTGAAGCTTTCTTT
clone size: .; D gene: .; J gene: TRBJ1-1; V gene: TRBV5-1; CDR3 protein: CASSWALSTGNTEAFF; CDR3 DNA: TGCGCCAGCAGCTGGGCCCTTTCGACAGGGAACACTGAAGCTTTCTTT
clone size: .; D gene: TRBD1; J gene: TRBJ1-6; V gene: TRBV28; CDR3 protein: CASSPQGRGNSPLHF; CDR3 DNA: TGTGCCAGCAGTCCACAGGGGCGAGGGAATTCACCCCTCCACTTT
clone size: .; D gene: .; J gene: TRBJ2-6; V gene: TRBV6-5; CDR3 protein: CASSYVIGSGANVLTF; CDR3 DNA: TGTGCCAGCAGTTACGTGATCGGCTCTGGGGCCAACGTCCTGACTTTC
clone size: .; D gene: .; J gene: TRBJ2-4; V gene: TRBV28; CDR3 protein: CASSPKRRAILAKNIQYF; CDR3 DNA: TGTGCCAGCAGTCCCAAGCGGCGGGCCATCCTAGCCAAAAACATTCAGTACTTC
clone size: .; D gene: .; J gene: TRBJ2-2; V gene: TRBV3-1/TRBV3-2; CDR3 protein: CASSQGEVGELFF; CDR3 DNA: TGTGCCAGCAGCCAAGGAGAAGTCGGGGAGCTGTTTTTT
clone size: .; D gene: TRBD2; J gene: TRBJ2-7; V gene: TRBV6-1; CDR3 protein: CASSERGGRYEQYF; CDR3 DNA: TGTGCCAGCAGTGAACGGGGGGGTAGGTACGAGCAGTACTTC
clone size: once; D gene: .; J gene: TRBJ2-7; V gene: TRBV24-1; CDR3 protein: CAPNRIAQKPHYEQYF; CDR3 DNA: TGTGCCCCAAACCGAATAGCTCAAAAACCTCACTACGAGCAGTACTTC
clone size: .; D gene: TRBD1; J gene: TRBJ2-1; V gene: TRBV29-1; CDR3 protein: CSVDDRGSYNEQFF; CDR3 DNA: TGCAGCGTGGACGACAGGGGGAGCTACAATGAGCAGTTCTTC